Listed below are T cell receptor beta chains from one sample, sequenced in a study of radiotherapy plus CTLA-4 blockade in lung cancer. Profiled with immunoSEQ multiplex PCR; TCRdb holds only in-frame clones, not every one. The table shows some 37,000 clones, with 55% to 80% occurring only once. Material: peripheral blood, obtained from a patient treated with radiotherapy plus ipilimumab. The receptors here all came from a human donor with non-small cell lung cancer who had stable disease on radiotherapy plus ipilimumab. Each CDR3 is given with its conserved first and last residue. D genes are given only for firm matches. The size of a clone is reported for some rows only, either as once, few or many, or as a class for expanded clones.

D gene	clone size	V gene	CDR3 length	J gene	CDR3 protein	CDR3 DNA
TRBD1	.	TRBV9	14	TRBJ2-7	CAPPRPGGIYEQYF	TGTGCCCCTCCAAGGCCAGGGGGCATCTACGAGCAGTACTTC
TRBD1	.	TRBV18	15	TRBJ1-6	CASSPQQGTKSPLHF	TGTGCCAGCTCACCGCAACAGGGGACGAAATCACCCCTCCACTTT
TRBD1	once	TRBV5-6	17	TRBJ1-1	CASRTRQGVYRNTEAFF	TGTGCCAGCAGGACAAGACAGGGGGTTTATAGGAACACTGAAGCTTTCTTT
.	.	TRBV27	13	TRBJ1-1	CASRVSQTGEAFF	TGTGCCAGCAGGGTCTCCCAGACAGGTGAGGCTTTCTTT
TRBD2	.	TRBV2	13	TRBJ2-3	CATGLAGADTQYF	TGTGCCACAGGACTAGCGGGGGCGGATACGCAGTATTTT
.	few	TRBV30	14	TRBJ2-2	CAWSVARFTGELFF	TGTGCCTGGAGTGTGGCGAGGTTCACCGGGGAGCTGTTTTTT
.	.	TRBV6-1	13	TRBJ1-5	CASSDGRRQPQHF	TGTGCCAGCAGTGATGGTCGGCGGCAGCCCCAGCATTTT
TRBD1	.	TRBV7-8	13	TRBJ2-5	CASTFGTEETQYF	TGTGCCAGCACATTTGGGACAGAAGAGACCCAGTACTTC
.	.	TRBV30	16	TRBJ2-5	CASTIGQSMYQETQYF	TGTGCCTCCACGATCGGACAGTCCATGTACCAAGAGACCCAGTACTTC
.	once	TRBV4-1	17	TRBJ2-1	CASSQDPAGGAYNEQFF	TGCGCCAGCAGCCAAGATCCCGCTGGCGGGGCATACAATGAGCAGTTCTTC
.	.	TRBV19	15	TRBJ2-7	CASRGASYRDYEQYF	TGTGCCAGCAGGGGGGCCAGCTATAGGGACTACGAGCAGTACTTC
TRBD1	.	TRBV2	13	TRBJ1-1	CASSPDRDTEAFF	TGTGCCAGCAGTCCAGACAGGGACACTGAAGCTTTCTTT
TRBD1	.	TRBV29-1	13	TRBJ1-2	CSVGGGTVYGYTF	TGCAGCGTTGGGGGCGGGACAGTCTATGGCTACACCTTC
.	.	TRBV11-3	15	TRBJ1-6	CASSLPRAESSPLHF	TGTGCCAGCAGCTTACCGAGGGCAGAGTCTTCACCCCTCCACTTT
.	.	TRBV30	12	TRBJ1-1	CAWSWPNTEAFF	TGTGCCTGGAGTTGGCCGAACACTGAAGCTTTCTTT
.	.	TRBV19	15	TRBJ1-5	CASRWGANGNQPQHF	TGTGCCAGTAGGTGGGGAGCGAACGGCAATCAGCCCCAGCATTTT
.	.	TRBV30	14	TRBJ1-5	CAWSPGLINQPQHF	TGTGCCTGGAGTCCGGGGTTAATCAATCAGCCCCAGCATTTT
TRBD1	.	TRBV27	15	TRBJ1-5	CASSPGTGGYQPQHF	TGTGCCAGCAGCCCCGGGACAGGGGGCTATCAGCCCCAGCATTTT
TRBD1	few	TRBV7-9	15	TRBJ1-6	CASSSRTGLHSPLHF	TGTGCCAGCAGCTCGCGGACAGGTCTACATTCACCCCTCCACTTT
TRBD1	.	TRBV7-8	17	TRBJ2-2	CASTPLGTGTNTGELFF	TGTGCCAGCACCCCGTTGGGGACAGGGACGAACACCGGGGAGCTGTTTTTT
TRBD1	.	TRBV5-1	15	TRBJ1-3	CASSQNTGAGNTIYF	TGCGCCAGCAGCCAGAATACAGGGGCTGGAAACACCATATATTTT
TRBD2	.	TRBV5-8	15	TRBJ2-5	CASSPGGKIQETQYF	TGTGCCAGCAGCCCGGGGGGGAAGATTCAAGAGACCCAGTACTTC
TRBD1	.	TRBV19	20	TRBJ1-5	CASSIDDNRGQWGYNQPQHF	TGTGCCAGTAGTATAGATGATAATAGGGGACAGTGGGGGTACAATCAGCCCCAGCATTTT
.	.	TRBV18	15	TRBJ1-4	CASSPSKGANEKLFF	TGTGCCAGCTCACCATCGAAAGGGGCTAATGAAAAACTGTTTTTT
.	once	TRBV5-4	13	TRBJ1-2	CASSLGGGIGYTF	TGTGCCAGCAGCTTGGGGGGGGGTATTGGCTACACCTTC
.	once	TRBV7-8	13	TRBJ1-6	CASSSDSNSPLHF	TGTGCCAGCAGCTCGGACAGCAATTCACCCCTCCACTTT
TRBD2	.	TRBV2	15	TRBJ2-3	CASSDSGGFTDTQYF	TGTGCCAGCAGTGATAGCGGGGGTTTCACAGATACGCAGTATTTT
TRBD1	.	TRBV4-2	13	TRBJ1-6	CASSFDRDSPLHF	TGTGCCAGCAGCTTTGACAGGGATTCACCCCTCCACTTT
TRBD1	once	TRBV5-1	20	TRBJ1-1	CASSLRVSYGDRENHTEAFF	TGCGCCAGCAGCTTGAGGGTTTCTTACGGGGACAGGGAGAACCACACTGAAGCTTTCTTT
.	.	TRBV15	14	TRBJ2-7	CATSRGGGNYEQYF	TGTGCCACCAGCAGGGGTGGGGGCAATTACGAGCAGTACTTC
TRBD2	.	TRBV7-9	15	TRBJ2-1	CASSLRSGTYNEQFF	TGTGCCAGCAGCTTACGTAGCGGGACCTACAATGAGCAGTTCTTC
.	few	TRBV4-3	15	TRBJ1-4	CASSRVLGTTEKLFF	TGCGCCAGCAGCCGGGTGCTGGGGACTACTGAAAAACTGTTTTTT
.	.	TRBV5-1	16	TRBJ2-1	CASSLAGGYSYNEQFF	TGCGCCAGCAGCTTGGCCGGCGGGTATTCATACAATGAGCAGTTCTTC
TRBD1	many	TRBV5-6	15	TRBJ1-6	CASSMLDRGNSPLHF	TGTGCCAGCAGCATGTTGGACAGGGGGAATTCACCCCTCCACTTT
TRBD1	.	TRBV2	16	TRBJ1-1	CASSLTGERMNTEAFF	TGTGCCAGCAGCCTTACAGGGGAAAGGATGAACACTGAAGCTTTCTTT
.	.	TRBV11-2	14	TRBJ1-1	CASSLDTWGGEAFF	TGTGCCAGCAGCTTAGATACCTGGGGAGGTGAAGCTTTCTTT
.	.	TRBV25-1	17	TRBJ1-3	CASSESGSRRRGNTIYF	TGTGCCAGCAGTGAATCGGGATCTCGGCGTCGAGGAAACACCATATATTTT
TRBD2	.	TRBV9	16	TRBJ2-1	CASRDDRGGRRDEQFF	TGTGCCAGCAGGGATGATCGGGGGGGCCGTCGGGATGAGCAGTTCTTC
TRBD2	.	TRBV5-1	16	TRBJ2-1	CASSLVAGLGYNEQFF	TGCGCCAGCAGCTTGGTAGCCGGACTAGGCTACAATGAGCAGTTCTTC
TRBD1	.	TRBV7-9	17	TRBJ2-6	CASSLGTANSGANVLTF	TGTGCCAGCAGCTTGGGGACAGCGAACTCTGGGGCCAACGTCCTGACTTTC
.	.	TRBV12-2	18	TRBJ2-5	CASRYYPQRGGPKQTQYF	TGTGCAAGTCGCTACTATCCCCAGCGGGGGGGCCCCAAACAGACCCAGTACTTC
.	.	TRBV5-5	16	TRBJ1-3	CASSSKPGVSGNTIYF	TGTGCCAGCAGCTCCAAGCCGGGGGTCTCTGGAAACACCATATATTTT
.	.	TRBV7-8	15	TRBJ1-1	CASSLPPAGNTEAFF	TGTGCCAGCAGTCTTCCCCCGGCAGGGAACACTGAAGCTTTCTTT
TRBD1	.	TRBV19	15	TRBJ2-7	CASSFRGNQGDEQYF	TGTGCCAGTAGTTTCCGGGGAAATCAGGGGGACGAGCAGTACTTC
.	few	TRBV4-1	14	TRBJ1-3	CASSQDARGNTIYF	TGCGCCAGCAGCCAAGATGCCAGGGGAAACACCATATATTTT
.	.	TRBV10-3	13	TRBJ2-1	CAISGGVGNEQFF	TGTGCCATCAGTGGTGGTGTCGGGAATGAGCAGTTCTTC
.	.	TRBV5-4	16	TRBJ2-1	CASSLGAGQTYNEQFF	TGTGCCAGCAGCTTGGGAGCGGGACAAACCTACAATGAGCAGTTCTTC
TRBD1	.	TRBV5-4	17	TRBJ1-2	CASSDPGQGFGYGGYTF	TGTGCCAGCAGCGATCCGGGACAGGGTTTCGGTTATGGAGGCTACACCTTC
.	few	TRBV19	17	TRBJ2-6	CASSMRAGNSGANVLTF	TGTGCCAGTAGTATGAGGGCGGGTAACTCTGGGGCCAACGTCCTGACTTTC
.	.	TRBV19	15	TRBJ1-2	CASSTGTGENYGYTF	TGTGCCAGTAGTACGGGGACTGGAGAAAACTATGGCTACACCTTC
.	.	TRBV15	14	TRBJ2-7	CATSRERGAYEQYF	TGTGCCACCAGCAGAGAGCGGGGTGCCTACGAGCAGTACTTC
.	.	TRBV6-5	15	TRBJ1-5	CASRPAGSKYQPQHF	TGTGCCAGCAGACCCGCGGGGTCCAAATATCAGCCCCAGCATTTT
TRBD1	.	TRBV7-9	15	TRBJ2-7	CASSLGTGVFYEQYF	TGTGCCAGCAGCCTAGGGACAGGGGTTTTCTACGAGCAGTACTTC
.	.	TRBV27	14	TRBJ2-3	CASQRGLGTDTQYF	TGTGCCAGCCAGCGCGGGCTGGGTACAGATACGCAGTATTTT
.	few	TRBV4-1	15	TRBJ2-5	CASSRGQTGYETQYF	TGCGCCAGCAGCCGCGGACAGACAGGTTACGAGACCCAGTACTTC
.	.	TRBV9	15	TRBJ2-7	CASSQNPTGIYEQYF	TGTGCCAGCAGCCAAAACCCGACAGGAATCTACGAGCAGTACTTC
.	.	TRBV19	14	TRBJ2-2	CASKGQGATGELFF	TGTGCCAGTAAGGGCCAGGGCGCAACCGGGGAGCTGTTTTTT
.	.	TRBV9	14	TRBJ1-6	CASSVGGDGSPLHF	TGTGCCAGCAGCGTTGGGGGGGATGGTTCACCCCTCCACTTT
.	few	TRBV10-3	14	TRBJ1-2	CAISPAGGNYGYTF	TGTGCCATCAGCCCAGCCGGGGGGAACTATGGCTACACCTTC
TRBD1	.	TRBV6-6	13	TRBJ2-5	CAHGRGLGETQYF	TGTGCCCACGGAAGGGGGCTCGGGGAGACCCAGTACTTC